Below, 11 T cell receptor beta chains from the same sample are listed, as sequenced in a study of blood T cell repertoires in COVID-19 (dated by TCRdb to 2020 to 2021). Receptors were amplified or captured by the immunoSEQ multiplex PCR assay. TCRdb took over this immuneACCESS table, retaining in-frame rearrangements with V and J assigned. Such tables are incomplete; in checked studies, under half of the missing clones stem from an unresolved V gene, and the remainder is unexplained. The sample table holds 95,000 to 150,000 clones, of which around 90% were seen once. Nearly 0.9% of the sample is taken by the ten largest. Specimen: peripheral blood. Every receptor here comes from a woman in her 50s with active or convalescent COVID-19.

This rearrangement joins TRBV28 to TRBJ2-5, with TRBD2 matching over 16 bases. V shed 4 bases and J 2 bases; nucleotides not matched to a gene: 4. Germline CDR1 is MDHEN and CDR2 is SYDVKM. The CDR3 is made up of 17 amino acids. The CDR3 spells CASSSGTSGRVQETQYF. The CDR3 nucleotides read TGTGCCAGCAGTTCAGGGACTAGCGGGAGGGTACAAGAGACCCAGTACTTC. Drawing the rest from reference TRBV28 and TRBJ2-5, the complete variable domain is DVKVTQSSRYLVKRTGEKVFLECVQDMDHENMFWYRQDPGLGLRLIYFSYDVKMKEKGDIPEGYSVSREKKERFSLILESASTNQTSMYLCASSSGTSGRVQETQYFGPGTRLLVL.

This chain connects TRBV27 to TRBJ1-2, with D perhaps TRBD1 (6 bases). The V gene lost 5 bases and the J gene lost 1 base, with 14 bases spanning the gap. The CDR3 is 15 residues long. Germline CDR1 is MNHEY and CDR2 is SMNVEV (reference sequence). The CDR3 protein is CASSPRRGSNYGYTF. CDR3 sequence (DNA): TGTGCCAGCAGTCCCCGCAGGGGCAGTAACTATGGCTACACCTTC.

The chain has TRBV3-1 (or the pseudogene TRBV3-2) and TRBJ2-3; tentative D call: TRBD1 (5 bases). Trimming cost V 3 bases and J 6 bases, with 13 bases left between them. Germline CDR1 and CDR2: LGHDT and YNNKEL (reference sequence). The CDR3 runs to 14 residues. Here the CDR3 reads CASSQFRDRDTQYF. The CDR3 DNA sequence: TGTGCCAGCAGCCAGTTCAGGGATAGGGATACGCAGTATTTT.

In DNA form, the CDR3 reads TGCGCCAGCAGCCAAGATTTTATCAGGACAGGGAAAACAGATACGCAGTATTTT. Translated: CASSQDFIRTGKTDTQYF. The chain links TRBV4-3 to TRBJ2-3; TRBD1 matches 8 bases. CDR3 length equals 18 residues. The junction had 11 bases not matched to a gene; V was cut back by 0 bases and J by 3 bases. CDR1 is LGHNA, CDR2 YSLEER, per germline.

The chain recombines TRBV9 with TRBJ2-7; a possible D gene is TRBD2 (7 bases). The V end was cut by 0 bases, the J end by 5 bases, with 12 bases between. The germline V gene encodes CDR1 SGDLS and CDR2 YYNGEE. The CDR3 is made up of 14 amino acids. This CDR3 reads CASSVAGGSDEQYF. The CDR3 DNA is TGTGCCAGCAGCGTAGCGGGGGGCTCGGACGAGCAGTACTTC.

The chain links TRBV28 to TRBJ2-5, with 11 bases matching TRBD2. Germline V gene lookup returns CDR1 MDHEN and CDR2 SYDVKM. The J segment lost 2 bases and the V segment lost 4 bases, leaving 6 bases of the junction unmatched. CDR3 size: 16 residues. The CDR3: CASSSGGLAEQETQYF. CDR3 bases: TGTGCCAGCAGTTCGGGGGGACTAGCGGAACAAGAGACCCAGTACTTC.

The rearrangement links TRBV7-9 to TRBJ2-1, with D possibly matching TRBD1 (6 bases). With 3 bases removed from V and 9 bases from J, the gap between germline ends came to 9 bases. There are 12 residues in the CDR3. Germline values: CDR1 SEHNR, CDR2 FQNEAQ (reference sequence). The CDR3 DNA is TGTGCCAGCAGCTTTCAGGGGTTTGAGCAGTTCTTC. It specifies CASSFQGFEQFF.

This sequence joins TRBV7-2 and TRBJ2-3, with 13 bases aligning to TRBD2. The CDR3 contains 17 residues. The germline gives CDR1 SGHTA, CDR2 FQGNSA. Trimming took 2 bases from V and 6 from J; bases not matched to a gene: 8. CDR3 nucleotide sequence: TGTGCCAGCAGCTTACCAGGACTAGCGGGAGACACGGATACGCAGTATTTT. Encoded protein: CASSLPGLAGDTDTQYF.

The V gene is TRBV5-4, the J gene TRBJ2-5; 10 positions match TRBD1. The CDR3 covers 15 residues. Unmatched junction bases numbered 7, after V lost 4 bases and J lost 4 bases. Germline V gene lookup returns CDR1 SGHNT and CDR2 YYREEE (reference sequence). This CDR3 is CASSPGQGTTETQYF. The CDR3 region has the DNA TGTGCCAGCAGCCCGGGACAGGGGACGACAGAGACCCAGTACTTC.

The CDR3 DNA reads TGTGCCAGTAGTATCATCAGGGAGGGCTCCTACAATGAGCAGTTCTTC. Protein sequence: CASSIIREGSYNEQFF. This sequence joins TRBV19 and TRBJ2-1; 7 positions match TRBD2. Unmatched junction bases numbered 5, after V lost 3 bases and J lost 0 bases. Germline CDR1 reads LNHDA; CDR2 reads SQIVND (reference sequence). The CDR3 contains 16 residues.

This chain joins TRBV3-1 (or the pseudogene TRBV3-2) and TRBJ2-7, with 8 bases lining up with TRBD1. V was clipped by 1 base and J by 0 bases; unmatched bases: 14. This CDR3 has 19 residues. Germline CDR1 is LGHDT and CDR2 is YNNKEL (reference sequence). The CDR3 sequence is CASSQAVARGHSNSYEQYF. The DNA of the CDR3 is TGTGCCAGCAGCCAAGCGGTCGCCAGGGGGCATTCTAACTCCTACGAGCAGTACTTC.